These 26 T cell receptor beta chains share one sample of origin, sequenced in a study of siplizumab effects on memory and regulatory T cells. TCRdb keeps only in-frame clones here, not all; method: immunoSEQ multiplex PCR. The sample shows 90,000 to 110,000 clones, 90% to 95% of them seen only once. Sequenced sample: Tregs sorted from blood. The receptors were gathered from a human donor in good health.

The gene calls are TRBV4-2 and TRBJ2-6, with unresolved D. Germline assignment: CDR1 LGHNA and CDR2 YNFKEQ. Trimming took 0 bases from V and 5 from J, leaving 5 bases between them. This CDR3 spans 14 amino acids. CDR3 sequence reads: CASSQDAWANVLTF. CDR3 nucleotides: TGTGCCAGCAGCCAAGATGCCTGGGCCAACGTCCTGACTTTC.

This chain uses TRBV5-1 with TRBJ1-2; 7 nucleotides agree with TRBD1. The germline gives CDR1 SGHRS, CDR2 YFSETQ. The CDR3 spans 14 residues. Trimming removed 0 bases from V and 4 bases from J; junction bases left unmatched: 3. The CDR3 DNA follows: TGCGCCAGCAGCTTGGAGGGGACAGCCTATGGCTACACCTTC. Its protein product is CASSLEGTAYGYTF.

This rearrangement joins TRBV7-2 to TRBJ1-5, with D unclear. Looked up from germline, CDR1 is SGHTA and CDR2 is FQGNSA. The CDR3 covers 17 residues. The germline V and J ends were trimmed by 3 bases and 0 bases, with 15 bases remaining between them. CDR3 nucleotides: TGTGCCAGCAGCTTCGGGCTCACCCCATATAGCAATCAGCCCCAGCATTTT. Amino acids: CASSFGLTPYSNQPQHF.

The chain is built from TRBV7-9 and TRBJ2-2; perhaps TRBD2 as D (6 bases). The CDR3 is 13 residues long. CDR1 SEHNR and CDR2 FQNEAQ come from the germline V gene (reference sequence). V was pared by 4 bases and J by 5 bases, with 8 bases between. This CDR3 is CASSSRGTGELFF. CDR3 coding DNA: TGTGCCAGCAGCTCCCGGGGGACCGGGGAGCTGTTTTTT. The complete variable domain, with remaining parts taken from reference TRBV7-9 and TRBJ2-2, reads DTGVSQNPRHKITKRGQNVTFRCDPISEHNRLYWYRQTLGQGPEFLTYFQNEAQLEKSRLLSDRFSAERPKGSFSTLEIQRTEQGDSAMYLCASSSRGTGELFFGEGSRLTVL.

This clone was seen once. The chain is built from TRBV6-1 and TRBJ1-6; no reliable D call. The length of the CDR3 is 14 residues. CDR1 MNHNS and CDR2 SASEGT come from the germline V gene. V was cut by 6 bases and J by 4 bases, with 10 bases left in between. The CDR3 loop is CASSQFLYNSPLHF. Written as DNA, the CDR3 is TGTGCCAGCAGCCAGTTCCTTTATAATTCACCCCTCCACTTT.

For the CDR3, the DNA is TGTGCCAGCAGACCCTACCTTAAAGACGATACGCAGTATTTT. Translating it yields CASRPYLKDDTQYF. J is TRBJ2-3 and V is TRBV6-1; the D is unclear. The germline V gene has CDR1 MNHNS and CDR2 SASEGT. V lost 6 bases to trimming and J lost 6 bases, with 16 bases between them. The CDR3 extends over 14 amino acids.

The genes are TRBV4-2 and TRBJ2-6, with D unclear. The CDR3 is 16 amino acids. Germline V gene sequence: CDR1 LGHNA, CDR2 YNFKEQ. V dropped 0 bases and J dropped 0 bases, with 6 bases sitting between them. CDR3 sequence: CASSQDLVSGANVLTF. The DNA of the CDR3 is TGTGCCAGCAGCCAAGATTTGGTCTCTGGGGCCAACGTCCTGACTTTC.

The chain carries TRBV6-5 and TRBJ1-6, with 8 bases aligning to TRBD1. Germline V gene sequence: CDR1 MNHEY, CDR2 SVGAGI. Trimming took 2 bases from V and 8 from J; bases not matched to a gene: 8. The CDR3 totals 16 residues. DNA for the CDR3: TGTGCCAGCAGTTACGTGACCGGACAGGGAGATTCACCCCTCCACTTT. This encodes CASSYVTGQGDSPLHF.

V is TRBV5-4 and J is TRBJ2-7; 8 bases line up with TRBD1. V was pared by 4 bases and J by 7 bases, with 16 bases of the junction left unmatched. The germline V gene encodes CDR1 SGHNT and CDR2 YYREEE (reference sequence). The CDR3 is 16 residues long. This CDR3 is CASSTRQGARGGEQYF. CDR3 in DNA: TGTGCCAGCAGCACCCGTCAGGGGGCCCGTGGGGGAGAGCAGTACTTC.

This clone was picked up one time. The chain joins TRBV10-2 to TRBJ2-4; D unresolved. V dropped 5 bases and J dropped 0 bases, with 5 bases sitting between them. Germline CDR1 WSHSY, CDR2 SAAADI. This CDR3 is built from 13 residues. The CDR3 nucleotides read TGCGCCAGCAGTATGATAGCCAAAAACATTCAGTACTTC. Protein product: CASSMIAKNIQYF.

This chain uses TRBV18 with TRBJ2-5; maybe TRBD2 (7 bases). The CDR3 loop spans 17 amino acids. Per germline, CDR1 KGHSH and CDR2 LQKENI. V was pared by 3 bases and J by 5 bases, with 22 bases between. The CDR3 region is CASSPSVRGAVSETQYF. In DNA, the CDR3 is TGTGCCAGCTCACCCAGCGTCCGGGGGGCCGTTTCGGAGACCCAGTACTTC.

The gene calls are TRBV29-1 and TRBJ2-7; 11 bases are a match to TRBD2. The CDR3 is 15 residues long. Trimming cost V 6 bases and J 0 bases; bases outside gene matches: 7. From germline, CDR1 is SQVTM and CDR2 ANQGSEA. The CDR3 nucleotides read TGCAGCGTGTGGGAGGGACTAGCGGACTCCTACGAGCAGTACTTC. This encodes CSVWEGLADSYEQYF.

The chain couples TRBV5-1 to TRBJ2-2; 7 positions agree with TRBD2. There are 18 residues in the CDR3. The J segment lost 0 bases and the V segment lost 0 bases, leaving 8 bases of the junction unmatched. Germline V gene sequence: CDR1 SGHRS, CDR2 YFSETQ. Written as DNA, the CDR3 is TGCGCCAGCAGCTTGGGAGTTGCCGGGAGGACGAACACCGGGGAGCTGTTTTTT. Translating gives CASSLGVAGRTNTGELFF.

The chain combines TRBV27 with TRBJ2-5; TRBD2 matches at 7 bases. The germline V gene has CDR1 MNHEY and CDR2 SMNVEV (reference sequence). This CDR3 has 17 residues. The J segment lost 2 bases and the V segment lost 4 bases, leaving 13 bases of the junction unmatched. The CDR3 loop is CASSSRGRGVSQETQYF. DNA for the CDR3: TGTGCCAGCAGTTCCCGAGGGAGGGGTGTAAGTCAAGAGACCCAGTACTTC.

Turning to this clone: The sample holds other DNA sequences that translate to the same CDR3. V usage is TRBV5-1 and J usage is TRBJ1-1; no definite D call. This CDR3 is built from 13 residues. Per the germline V gene, CDR1 is SGHRS and CDR2 is YFSETQ. Trimming cost V 0 bases and J 2 bases, with 5 bases left between them. The CDR3 loop reads CASSLDSNTEAFF. Here the CDR3 DNA reads TGCGCCAGCAGCTTGGACAGTAACACTGAAGCTTTCTTT.

The J gene is TRBJ1-2, the V gene TRBV10-3; 9 bases are shared with TRBD1. This CDR3 comprises 13 residues. The J segment lost 5 bases and the V segment lost 3 bases, leaving 1 base of the junction unmatched. Germline CDR1 ENHRY, CDR2 SYGVKD. Here the CDR3 reads CAISDGTGYGYTF. The CDR3 bases are TGTGCCATCAGTGACGGGACAGGGTATGGCTACACCTTC.

The chain is built from TRBV18 and TRBJ2-7; weak D call: TRBD2 (6 bases). Germline values: CDR1 KGHSH, CDR2 LQKENI. The CDR3 contains 14 residues. Between the trimmed V and J ends, which lost 3 bases and 6 bases, there was a span of 15 bases. The CDR3 sequence: CASSPSPGLFEQYF. The CDR3 DNA reads TGTGCCAGCTCACCGTCGCCGGGACTCTTCGAGCAGTACTTC. The full variable domain, completed using reference TRBV18 and TRBJ2-7, is NAGVMQNPRHLVRRRGQEARLRCSPMKGHSHVYWYRQLPEEGLKFMVYLQKENIIDESGMPKERFSAEFPKEGPSILRIQQVVRGDSAAYFCASSPSPGLFEQYFGPGTRLTVT.

The V call is TRBV7-2, the J call TRBJ1-5; possibly TRBD1 for D (5 bases). CDR1 SGHTA and CDR2 FQGNSA come from the germline V gene. The CDR3 covers 15 residues. V lost 5 bases and J lost 7, with 18 bases in between. The DNA for the CDR3 is TGTGCCAGCAGCCCGCAGGTAGGGGTTGAACAGCCCCAGCATTTT. Protein: CASSPQVGVEQPQHF.

The chain uses TRBV21-1 and TRBJ2-7; the table gives TRBD2 as D, unverified against the DNA. TRBV21-1 has pseudogene status. The CDR3 contains 13 residues. DNA for the CDR3: TGTGCCAGCCTCAGCGGGGGGGGCTACGAGCAGTACTTC. Translation gives CASLSGGGYEQYF.

The chain has TRBV18 and TRBJ2-5; no clear D gene. Germline V CDR1 and CDR2: KGHSH, LQKENI. The CDR3 is 14 amino acids. Trimming pared 3 bases from V and 1 base from J, leaving 9 bases between. The CDR3 loop is CASSPAGRQETQYF. CDR3 bases: TGTGCCAGCTCACCTGCCGGGCGCCAAGAGACCCAGTACTTC.

The V and J genes are TRBV6-5 and TRBJ2-7; 8 bases agree with TRBD1. The CDR3 consists of 12 residues. Germline loops: CDR1 MNHEY, CDR2 SVGAGI. Trimming took 6 bases from V and 6 from J; bases not matched to a gene: 4. The CDR3 loop is CASSSTGVEQYF. The CDR3 DNA is TGTGCCAGCAGCTCGACAGGGGTCGAGCAGTACTTC.

The rearrangement joins TRBV19 to TRBJ2-3; 10 bases agree with TRBD2. Germline-derived CDR1 and CDR2 are LNHDA and SQIVND (reference sequence). CDR3 length equals 17 residues. The junction had 16 bases not matched to a gene; V was cut back by 5 bases and J by 8 bases. The DNA of the CDR3 is TGTGCCAGTAGTCCCCCCCCGGGAGCGGGAGGGAGATTTACGCAGTATTTT. It encodes CASSPPPGAGGRFTQYF.

The rearrangement joins TRBV5-4 to TRBJ2-7; the D gene is possibly TRBD1 (6 bases). This CDR3 spans 15 amino acids. Trimming pared 3 bases from V and 1 base from J, leaving 14 bases between. Germline CDR1 reads SGHNT; CDR2 reads YYREEE (reference sequence). CDR3 bases: TGTGCCAGCAGCTCTCAGGGGCGCAGATCCTACGAGCAGTACTTC. This codes for CASSSQGRRSYEQYF.

CDR3 region: CASSLTFRGVNEQFF. CDR3 in DNA: TGCGCCAGCAGCTTAACTTTTCGGGGTGTGAATGAGCAGTTCTTC. This rearrangement joins TRBV5-1 to TRBJ2-1, with D maybe TRBD2 (5 bases). The V gene's germline CDR1 is SGHRS and CDR2 YFSETQ. The CDR3 totals 15 residues. V shed 2 bases and J shed 7 bases, with 16 bases lying between them.

Here the CDR3 DNA reads TGTGCCAGCAGCAAAGAGACCGGGGACAGTGCCTCCTACGAGCAGTACTTC. It translates to CASSKETGDSASYEQYF. The J gene is TRBJ2-7, the V gene TRBV21-1; the table's D call, TRBD1, has no DNA check behind it. TRBV21-1 is a recognized pseudogene. The CDR3 extends over 17 amino acids.

V gene TRBV6-5 combines with J gene TRBJ1-1; D call uncertain. V lost 5 bases and J 11 bases, leaving 12 bases between the germline ends. This CDR3 has 11 residues. From germline, CDR1 is MNHEY and CDR2 SVGAGI. The DNA for the CDR3 is TGTGCCAGCAGTGAAGCGCGGCGCGCTTTCTTT. Protein: CASSEARRAFF.